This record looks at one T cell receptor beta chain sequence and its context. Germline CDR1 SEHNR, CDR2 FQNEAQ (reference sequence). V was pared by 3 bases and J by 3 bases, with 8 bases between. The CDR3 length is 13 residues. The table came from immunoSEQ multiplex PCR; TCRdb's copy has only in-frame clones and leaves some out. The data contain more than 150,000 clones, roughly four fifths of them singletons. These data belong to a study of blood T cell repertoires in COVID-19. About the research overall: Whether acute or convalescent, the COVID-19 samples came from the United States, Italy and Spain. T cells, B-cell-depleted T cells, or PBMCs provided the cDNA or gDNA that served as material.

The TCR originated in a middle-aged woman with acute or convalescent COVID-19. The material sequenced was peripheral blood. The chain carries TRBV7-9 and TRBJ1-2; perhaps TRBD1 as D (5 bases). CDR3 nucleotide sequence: TGTGCCAGCAGCTTCGGGGGAGACTATGGCTACACCTTC. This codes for CASSFGGDYGYTF.